Listed here is a single T cell receptor (beta chain). As yet, its antigen is unknown. The data belong to a study of T cells expressing NK-cell markers. Looking at the study overall: Cells sorted as CD3+CD56+NKG2C+, CD3+CD56+NKG2C- and CD3+CD56-NKG2C+ T cells supplied the TCR beta repertoires. Points from the study as a whole: NKG2C+ dominant clonotypes from roughly 6 donors made up roughly 1.0-7.5% of CD8+ T cells.

For TCR beta, cDNA was produced by 5'RACE template switching with UMIs. After re-calling the 5' RACE reads, TCRdb lists one entry per CDR3 protein, DNA absent. The sample features about 180,000 distinct CDR3 sequences, with 20% in its top ten. The length of the CDR3 is 14 residues. From germline, CDR1 is LGHNA and CDR2 YNFKEQ. This TCR came from a man aged 18-75 years in good health. The chain couples TRBV4-2 to TRBJ2-7; the D call of TRBD2 rests on TCRdb alone, since no DNA is present to check it. Sequenced sample: blood T cells: a sorted CD56 or NKG2C T cell subset, CD4+ or CD8+ T cells, or bulk PBMC T cells (not recorded which). CDR3 protein: CASSQTSGSYEQYF.